This T cell receptor beta chain is drawn from a study of cytomegalovirus exposure and HLA in healthy donors. About this clone itself: What it binds is unknown.

PCR amplification relied on 60 Vbeta primers (plus 13 Jbeta primers). Only in-frame clones appear in the TCRdb table, and some are missing; sequencing was by immunoSEQ multiplex PCR. Seen here are some 190,000 clones, roughly 74% observed once, and the top ten hold roughly 13%. General study results and limits: Within the data, a cluster of highly shared sequence variants was likely a sequencing artifact. The study designated 150 to 200 TCR beta chains cytomegalovirus-associated. Accurate prediction of HLA-A and HLA-B alleles (for most subjects) was reportedly achieved from TCR beta sequences. About 87% or about 30% of the time was how often most TCR beta V segments were productive, according to an earlier analysis.

The CDR3 length is 16 residues. V was pared by 0 bases and J by 0 bases, with 9 bases between. Germline V gene data show CDR1 as MDHEN and CDR2 as SYDVKM. This clonotype originated in a woman under 40 in good health and CMV-seropositive. The chain recombines TRBV28 with TRBJ1-5; a possible D gene is TRBD1 (6 bases). The source material was PBMCs. This CDR3 reads CASSLWAGDSNQPQHF. In DNA, the CDR3 is TGTGCCAGCAGTTTATGGGCAGGGGATAGCAATCAGCCCCAGCATTTT.